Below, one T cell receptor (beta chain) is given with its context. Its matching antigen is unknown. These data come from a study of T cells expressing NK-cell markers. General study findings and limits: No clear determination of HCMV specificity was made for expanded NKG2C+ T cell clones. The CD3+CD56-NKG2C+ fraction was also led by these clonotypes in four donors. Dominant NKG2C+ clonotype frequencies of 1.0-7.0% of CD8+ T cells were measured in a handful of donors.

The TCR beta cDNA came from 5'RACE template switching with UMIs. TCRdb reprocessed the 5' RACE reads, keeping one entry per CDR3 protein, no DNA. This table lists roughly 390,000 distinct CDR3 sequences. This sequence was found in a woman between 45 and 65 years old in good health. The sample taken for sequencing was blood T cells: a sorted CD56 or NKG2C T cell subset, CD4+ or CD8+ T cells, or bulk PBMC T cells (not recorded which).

This CDR3 is CASSQQGTYNEQFF. This chain connects TRBV3-1 to TRBJ2-1; TCRdb names TRBD1, which stays unverified in the absence of DNA. CDR3 length equals 14 residues. Per germline, CDR1 LGHDT and CDR2 YNNKEL (reference sequence).